The 12 T cell receptor beta chains listed next were all sequenced from one sample in a study of immune heterogeneity within non-small cell lung tumors. Genomic DNA extracted from bulk tumor tissue served as template. A total of about 540 ng was used per sample. Primary tumors were biopsied several times each, far apart, intraoperatively. These patients got curative surgery after being newly diagnosed with untreated non-small cell lung cancer. Multiplex PCR employing 32 V and 13 J primers generated amplicons of the TCR beta CDR3. MiXCR was run by TCRdb on the multiplex PCR reads, yielding one entry per CDR3 protein. The sample contains 2,000 to 3,000 distinct CDR3 sequences, roughly 48% of which appear only once. The specimen was lung tumor tissue. These receptors were collected from a man aged 45-65 years with non-small cell lung cancer.

The V and J genes are TRBV7-6 and TRBJ2-1, with 10 bases matching TRBD2. This CDR3 comprises 19 residues. V shed 2 bases, J shed 2 bases, and the junction held 12 bases outside the gene matches. In germline, CDR1 is SGHVS, CDR2 FNYEAQ. CDR3 in DNA: TGTGCCAGCAGCTTATCCGGGACTAGCGCCACGGGGGCCTACAATGAGCAGTTCTTC. Translated, it gives CASSLSGTSATGAYNEQFF.

In its sample, this clonotype ranks as medium-sized. The chain is built from TRBV5-6 and TRBJ2-1, with 10 bases fitting TRBD1. The V segment lost 3 bases and the J segment 4 bases; nucleotides outside the gene matches: 4. CDR1 is SGHDT, CDR2 YYEEEE, per germline. This CDR3 has 15 amino acids. The CDR3 bases are TGTGCCAGCAGCTATGACAGGGGGCTATACAATGAGCAGTTCTTC. Protein product: CASSYDRGLYNEQFF. Full variable domain (missing parts from reference TRBV5-6 and TRBJ2-1): DAGVTQSPTHLIKTRGQQVTLRCSPKSGHDTVSWYQQALGQGPQFIFQYYEEEERQRGNFPDRFSGHQFPNYSSELNVNALLLGDSALYLCASSYDRGLYNEQFFGPGTRLTVL.

CDR3 sequence (DNA): TGTGCCAGCAGTTCGCGCCGGGACAGGGGGAACAATGAGCAGTTCTTC. Translating gives CASSSRRDRGNNEQFF. The chain joins TRBV28 to TRBJ2-1; TRBD1 aligns across 11 bases. The CDR3 totals 16 residues. Germline V gene sequence: CDR1 MDHEN, CDR2 SYDVKM. The V gene end was trimmed by 4 bases and the J gene end by 5 bases; junction bases not matched to a gene: 7.

This clonotype is categorized as medium-sized. This chain joins TRBV11-3 and TRBJ2-1, with D unresolved. Germline-derived CDR1 and CDR2 are SGHNT and YENEEA. V was shortened by 1 base and J by 2 bases, with 6 bases between the two germline ends. The CDR3 is 14 amino acids. The CDR3 DNA follows: TGTGCCAGCAGCTTAGGGGGAACCTACAATGAGCAGTTCTTC. This sequence encodes CASSLGGTYNEQFF.

V and J are TRBV6-4 and TRBJ2-1, with TRBD2 identical over 8 bases. Germline V gene lookup returns CDR1 MRHNA and CDR2 SNTAGT. Trimming at V came to 4 bases and at J to 15 bases, leaving 11 bases not matched to a gene. CDR3 length: 13 residues. CDR3 sequence reads: CASSVSPGGRWFF. The CDR3 bases are TGTGCCAGCAGTGTCAGCCCGGGAGGGCGTTGGTTCTTC.

By sample fraction, this clonotype is large (0.1 to 1%). The chain links TRBV2 to TRBJ2-7; TRBD2 matches 12 bases. The CDR3 sequence is 16 residues long. V was pared by 2 bases and J by 1 base, with 3 bases of the junction left unmatched. The germline gives CDR1 SNHLY, CDR2 FYNNEI. The CDR3 here is CASSEPLAGGSYEQYF. Written as DNA, the CDR3 is TGTGCCAGCAGTGAACCTCTAGCGGGAGGGTCCTACGAGCAGTACTTC.

The chain employs TRBV19 and TRBJ1-3; no reliable D call. V was shortened by 7 bases and J by 0 bases, with 7 bases between the two germline ends. CDR3 length: 13 residues. CDR1 is LNHDA and CDR2 is SQIVND in the germline V gene (reference sequence). The CDR3 here is CASTVSSGNTIYF. For the CDR3, the DNA is TGTGCCAGTACAGTGAGCTCTGGAAACACCATATATTTT.

V and J are TRBV27 and TRBJ2-1, with a possible D match to TRBD2 (5 bases). V was pared by 1 base and J by 9 bases, with 10 bases between. Per germline, CDR1 MNHEY and CDR2 SMNVEV (reference sequence). There are 13 residues in the CDR3. The CDR3 DNA reads as TGTGCCAGCAGTTTATATAGCACTAGTGAGCAGTTCTTC. This encodes CASSLYSTSEQFF.

The chain carries TRBV12-3 or TRBV12-4 and TRBJ2-5; D may match TRBD1 or TRBD2 (6 bases each). This CDR3 is built from 14 residues. V was trimmed by 2 bases and J by 5 bases, leaving 12 bases between them. This CDR3 reads CASSLMEGEETQYF. The CDR3 DNA is TGTGCCAGCAGTTTAATGGAGGGGGAGGAGACCCAGTACTTC.

The chain combines TRBV7-3 with TRBJ2-7; 10 bases are shared with TRBD2. The CDR3 extends over 15 amino acids. After removal of 6 bases from V and 3 bases from J, the junction contained 8 bases not matched to a gene. Germline V gene sequence: CDR1 SGHTA, CDR2 FQGTGA. In DNA form, the CDR3 reads TGTGCCAGCAGATTACTAGCGGGAAAATGCTACGAGCAGTACTTC. Protein: CASRLLAGKCYEQYF. The full variable domain, completed using reference TRBV7-3 and TRBJ2-7, is GAGVSQTPSNKVTEKGKYVELRCDPISGHTALYWYRQSLGQGPEFLIYFQGTGAADDSGLPNDRFFAVRPEGSVSTLKIQRTERGDSAVYLCASRLLAGKCYEQYFGPGTRLTVT.

This clonotype came up a few times. The CDR3 reads CASSQSTRGNTIYF. The CDR3 coding sequence is TGCGCCAGCAGCCAATCGACAAGAGGAAACACCATATATTTT. The chain recombines TRBV4-1 with TRBJ1-3; no clear D gene. Germline values: CDR1 MGHRA, CDR2 YSYEKL. The CDR3 runs 14 residues. V lost 2 bases and J lost 4, with 9 bases in between.

This sequence joins TRBV7-8 and TRBJ1-5; no clear D. In germline, CDR1 is SGHVS, CDR2 FQNEAQ. There are 15 residues in the CDR3. V was cut by 2 bases and J by 3 bases, with 11 bases left in between. The CDR3 protein is CASSLYLTSNQPQHF. The CDR3, as DNA: TGTGCCAGCAGCTTATATCTAACTTCCAATCAGCCCCAGCATTTT.